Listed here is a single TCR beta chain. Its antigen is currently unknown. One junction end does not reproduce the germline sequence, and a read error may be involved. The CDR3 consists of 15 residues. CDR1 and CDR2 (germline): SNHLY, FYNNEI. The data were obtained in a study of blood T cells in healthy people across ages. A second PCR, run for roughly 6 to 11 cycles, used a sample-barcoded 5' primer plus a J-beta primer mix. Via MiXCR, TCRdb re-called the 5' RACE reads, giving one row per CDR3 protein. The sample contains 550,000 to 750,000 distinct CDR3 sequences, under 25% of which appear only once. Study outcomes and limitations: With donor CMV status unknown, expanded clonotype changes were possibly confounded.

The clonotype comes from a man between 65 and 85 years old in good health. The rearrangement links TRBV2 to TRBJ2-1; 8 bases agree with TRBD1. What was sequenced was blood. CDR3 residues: CVSTGQDLFYNEQFF. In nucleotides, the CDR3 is TGTGTCAGCACGGGACAGGATCTTTTTTACAATGAGCAGTTCTTC.